The next 2 T cell receptor beta chains were all read from a single sample in a study of blood T cell repertoires in COVID-19. Assay used: immunoSEQ multiplex PCR; TCRdb lists only in-frame clones, some missing. This sample yields 70,000 to 100,000 clones, of which 70% to 85% are seen a single time; just under 25% belongs to the top ten. The sample comprised peripheral blood. The receptors derive from a woman in her sixties in a cohort sampled during active or convalescent COVID-19.

The gene calls are TRBV7-6 and TRBJ2-2; 9 bases align to TRBD2. V shed 5 bases and J 2 bases; nucleotides not matched to a gene: 12. In germline, CDR1 is SGHVS, CDR2 FNYEAQ. The CDR3 spans 18 residues. The CDR3 DNA follows: TGTGCCAGCAGCGCCAGGTTGAGCGGGGGGAGAAACACCGGGGAGCTGTTTTTT. It specifies CASSARLSGGRNTGELFF. Using reference TRBV7-6 and TRBJ2-2 for the parts outside the CDR3, the full variable domain is GAGVSQSPRYKVTKRGQDVALRCDPISGHVSLYWYRQALGQGPEFLTYFNYEAQQDKSGLPNDRFSAERPEGSISTLTIQRTEQRDSAMYRCASSARLSGGRNTGELFFGEGSRLTVL.

The V gene is TRBV5-1, the J gene TRBJ2-1; 10 bases match TRBD2. CDR1 is SGHRS and CDR2 is YFSETQ in the germline V gene. Germline trimming cut 6 bases from V and 4 bases from J; bases unmatched to any gene: 7. The CDR3 covers 15 residues. CDR3 nucleotide sequence: TGCGCCAGCACCCTTAGCGGGGGGCAGTACAATGAGCAGTTCTTC. It encodes CASTLSGGQYNEQFF.